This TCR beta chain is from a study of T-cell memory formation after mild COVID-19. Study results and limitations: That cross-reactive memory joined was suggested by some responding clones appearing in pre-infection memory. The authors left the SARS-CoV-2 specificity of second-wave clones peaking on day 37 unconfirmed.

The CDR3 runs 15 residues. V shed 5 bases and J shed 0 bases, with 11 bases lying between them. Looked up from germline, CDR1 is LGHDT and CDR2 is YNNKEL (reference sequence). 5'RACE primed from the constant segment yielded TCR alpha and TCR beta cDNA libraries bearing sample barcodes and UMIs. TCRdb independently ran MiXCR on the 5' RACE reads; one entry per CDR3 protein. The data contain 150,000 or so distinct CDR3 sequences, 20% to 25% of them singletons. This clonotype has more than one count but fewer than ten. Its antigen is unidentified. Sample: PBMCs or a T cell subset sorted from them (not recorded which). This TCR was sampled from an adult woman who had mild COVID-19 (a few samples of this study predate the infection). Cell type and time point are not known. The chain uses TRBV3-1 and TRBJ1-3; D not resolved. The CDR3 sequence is CASSSDLSSGNTIYF. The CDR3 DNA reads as TGTGCCAGCAGCTCGGACTTGAGCTCTGGAAACACCATATATTTT. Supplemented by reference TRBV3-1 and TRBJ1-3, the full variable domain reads DTAVSQTPKYLVTQMGNDKSIKCEQNLGHDTMYWYKQDSKKFLKIMFSYNNKELIINETVPNRFSPKSPDKAHLNLHINSLELGDSAVYFCASSSDLSSGNTIYFGEGSWLTVV.